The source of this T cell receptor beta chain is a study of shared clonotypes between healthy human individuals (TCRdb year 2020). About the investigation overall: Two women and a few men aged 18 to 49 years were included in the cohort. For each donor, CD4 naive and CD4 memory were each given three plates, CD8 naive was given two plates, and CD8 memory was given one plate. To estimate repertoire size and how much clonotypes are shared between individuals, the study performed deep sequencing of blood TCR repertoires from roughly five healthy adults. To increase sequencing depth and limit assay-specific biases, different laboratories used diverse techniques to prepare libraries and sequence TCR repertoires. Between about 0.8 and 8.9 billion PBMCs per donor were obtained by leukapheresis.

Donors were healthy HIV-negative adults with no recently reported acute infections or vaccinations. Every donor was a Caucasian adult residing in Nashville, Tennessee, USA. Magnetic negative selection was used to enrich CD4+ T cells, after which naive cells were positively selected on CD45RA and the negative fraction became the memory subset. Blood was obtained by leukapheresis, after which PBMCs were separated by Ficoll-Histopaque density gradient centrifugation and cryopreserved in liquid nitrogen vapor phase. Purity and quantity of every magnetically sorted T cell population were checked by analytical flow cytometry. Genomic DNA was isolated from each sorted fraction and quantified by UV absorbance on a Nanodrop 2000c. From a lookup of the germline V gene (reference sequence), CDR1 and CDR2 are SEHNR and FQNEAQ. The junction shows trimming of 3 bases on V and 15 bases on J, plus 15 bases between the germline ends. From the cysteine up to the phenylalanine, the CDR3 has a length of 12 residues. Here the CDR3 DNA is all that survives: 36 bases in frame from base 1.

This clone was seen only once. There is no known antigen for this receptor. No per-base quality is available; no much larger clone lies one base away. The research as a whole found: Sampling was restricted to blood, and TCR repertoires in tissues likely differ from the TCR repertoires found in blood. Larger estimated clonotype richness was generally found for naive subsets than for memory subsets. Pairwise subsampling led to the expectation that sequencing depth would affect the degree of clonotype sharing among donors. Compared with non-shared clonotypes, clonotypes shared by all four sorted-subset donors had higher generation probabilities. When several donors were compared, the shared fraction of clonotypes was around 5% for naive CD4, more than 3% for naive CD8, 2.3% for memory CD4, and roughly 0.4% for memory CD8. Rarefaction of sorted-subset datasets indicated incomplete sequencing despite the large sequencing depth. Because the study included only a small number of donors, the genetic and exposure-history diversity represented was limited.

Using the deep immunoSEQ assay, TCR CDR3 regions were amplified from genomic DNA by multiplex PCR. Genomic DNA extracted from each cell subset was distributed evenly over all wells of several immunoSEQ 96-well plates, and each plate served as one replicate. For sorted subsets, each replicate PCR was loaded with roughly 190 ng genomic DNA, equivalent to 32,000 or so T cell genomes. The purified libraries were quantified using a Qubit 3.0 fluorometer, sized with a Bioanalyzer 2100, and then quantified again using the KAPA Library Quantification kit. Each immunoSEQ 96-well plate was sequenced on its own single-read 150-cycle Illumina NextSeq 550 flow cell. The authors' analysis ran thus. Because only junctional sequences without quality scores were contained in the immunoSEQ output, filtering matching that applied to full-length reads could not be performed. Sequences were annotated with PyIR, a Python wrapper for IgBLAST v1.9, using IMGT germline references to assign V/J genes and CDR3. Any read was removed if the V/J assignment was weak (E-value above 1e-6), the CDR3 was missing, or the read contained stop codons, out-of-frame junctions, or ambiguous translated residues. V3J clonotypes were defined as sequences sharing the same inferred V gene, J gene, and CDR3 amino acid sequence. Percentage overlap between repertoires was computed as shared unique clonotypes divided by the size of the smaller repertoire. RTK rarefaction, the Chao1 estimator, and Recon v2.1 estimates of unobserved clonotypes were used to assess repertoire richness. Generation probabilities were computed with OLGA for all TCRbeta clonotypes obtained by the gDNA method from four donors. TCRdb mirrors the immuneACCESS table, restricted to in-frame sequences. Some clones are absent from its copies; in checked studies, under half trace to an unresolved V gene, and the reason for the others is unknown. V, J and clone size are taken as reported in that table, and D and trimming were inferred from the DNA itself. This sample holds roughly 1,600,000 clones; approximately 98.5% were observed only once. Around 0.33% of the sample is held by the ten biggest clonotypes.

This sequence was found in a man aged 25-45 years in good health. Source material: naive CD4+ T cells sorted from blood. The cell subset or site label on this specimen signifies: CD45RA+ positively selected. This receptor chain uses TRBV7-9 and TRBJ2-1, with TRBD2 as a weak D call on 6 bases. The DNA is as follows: TGTGCCAGCAGCTTGGCTCGCGGGGTGCGGTTCTTC. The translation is CASSLARGVRFF.